Given below is one T cell receptor beta chain in context. In the original processing: Amplification from reference gene primers served as the basis for estimated nucleated cell counts. Generated by immunoSEQ multiplex PCR, the TCRdb table keeps only in-frame clones and is missing some. V and J calls and clone size are copied from that table; D and trimming were computed from the DNA. This sample has 28,000 or so clones; approximately 87% occur once, and the top ten carry about 7.6%. These data come from a study of blood T cell repertoires in COVID-19. Study context: Some COVID-19 samples were acute and others convalescent; all came from the United States, Italy and Spain. T cells, B-cell-depleted T cells, or PBMCs provided the cDNA or gDNA that served as material.

CDR1 and CDR2 from the germline V gene are SNHLY and FYNNEI. The CDR3 extends over 16 amino acids. Unmatched junction bases numbered 8, after V lost 2 bases and J lost 4 bases. J is TRBJ2-5 and V is TRBV2; TRBD1 matches 9 bases. The receptor's source is a human donor in a cohort sampled during active COVID-19. The sequenced sample consisted of peripheral blood. CDR3 loop: CASSESVWTGVETQYF. In DNA form, the CDR3 reads TGTGCCAGCAGTGAATCAGTATGGACAGGGGTAGAGACCCAGTACTTC.